This T cell receptor (beta chain) derives from a study of OX40 agonist ivuxolimab in advanced cancers. This CDR3 is built from 13 residues. The V gene lost 5 bases and the J gene lost 6 bases, with 13 bases spanning the gap. Autoimmune disease history or systemic immunosuppression was exclusionary. In the case of this clone: What it recognizes is unknown.

General study points: Still undetermined is the antigen specificity of the expanded peripheral T cells. Among some nonresponders, normalized T-cell clonal expansion was also low.

Data came from immunoSEQ multiplex PCR; TCRdb stores just in-frame clones and leaves some out. This sample yields around 40,000 clones, of which 86% are seen a single time; around 10% belongs to the top ten. Here the sequenced sample was CD4+ or CD8+ T cells sorted from blood, taken in a trial of the OX40 agonist ivuxolimab. V gene TRBV23-1 combines with J gene TRBJ1-2; unclear D gene. TRBV23-1 is an ORF for which the function is uncertain. The origin of this receptor is an adult with an advanced solid tumor such as melanoma, head and neck, liver or kidney cancer. The CDR3 sequence: CASSGRRYHGYTF. CDR3 nucleotide sequence: TGCGCCAGCAGTGGGAGGCGATACCATGGCTACACCTTC.